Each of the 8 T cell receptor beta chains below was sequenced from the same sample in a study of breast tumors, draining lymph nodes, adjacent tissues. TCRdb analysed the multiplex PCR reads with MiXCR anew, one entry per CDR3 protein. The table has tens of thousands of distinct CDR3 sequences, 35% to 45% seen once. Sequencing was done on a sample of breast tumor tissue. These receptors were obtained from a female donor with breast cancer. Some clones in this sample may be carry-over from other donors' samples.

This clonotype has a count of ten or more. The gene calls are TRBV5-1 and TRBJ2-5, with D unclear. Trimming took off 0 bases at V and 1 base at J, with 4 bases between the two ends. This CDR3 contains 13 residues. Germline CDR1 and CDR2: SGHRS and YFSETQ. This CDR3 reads CASSLAIQETQYF. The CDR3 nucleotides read TGCGCCAGCAGCTTGGCGATCCAAGAGACCCAGTACTTC. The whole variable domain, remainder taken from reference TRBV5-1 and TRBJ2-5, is KAGVTQTPRYLIKTRGQQVTLSCSPISGHRSVSWYQQTPGQGLQFLFEYFSETQRNKGNFPGRFSGRQFSNSRSEMNVSTLELGDSALYLCASSLAIQETQYFGPGTRLLVL.

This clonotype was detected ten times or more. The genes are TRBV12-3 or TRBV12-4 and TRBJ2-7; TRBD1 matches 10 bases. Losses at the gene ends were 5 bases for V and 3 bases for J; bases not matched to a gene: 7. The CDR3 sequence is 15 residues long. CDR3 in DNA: TGTGCCAGCAGTCCCAGGGGGACAGGGGTCTACGAGCAGTACTTC. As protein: CASSPRGTGVYEQYF.

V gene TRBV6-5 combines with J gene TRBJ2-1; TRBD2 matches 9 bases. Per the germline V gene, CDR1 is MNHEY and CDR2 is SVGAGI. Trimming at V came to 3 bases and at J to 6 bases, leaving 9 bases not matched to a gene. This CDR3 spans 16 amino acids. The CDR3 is CASSYGAGGPSNEQFF. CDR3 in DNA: TGTGCCAGCAGTTATGGGGCGGGAGGGCCATCCAATGAGCAGTTCTTC.

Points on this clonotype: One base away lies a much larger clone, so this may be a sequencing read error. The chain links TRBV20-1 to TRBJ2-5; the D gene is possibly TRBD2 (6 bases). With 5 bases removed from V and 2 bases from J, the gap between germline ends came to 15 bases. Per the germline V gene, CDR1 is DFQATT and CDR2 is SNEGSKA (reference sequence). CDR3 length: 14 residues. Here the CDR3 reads CSAAWASAQETQYF. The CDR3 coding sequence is TGCAGTGCTGCTTGGGCTAGCGCACAAGAGACCCAGTACTTC.

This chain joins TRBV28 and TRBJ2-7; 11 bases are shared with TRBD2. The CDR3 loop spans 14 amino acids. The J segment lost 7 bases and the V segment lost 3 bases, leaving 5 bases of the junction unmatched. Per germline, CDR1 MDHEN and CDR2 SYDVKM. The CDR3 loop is CASSFSGRGGEQYF. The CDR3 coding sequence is TGTGCCAGCAGTTTTAGCGGGAGGGGTGGGGAGCAGTACTTC.

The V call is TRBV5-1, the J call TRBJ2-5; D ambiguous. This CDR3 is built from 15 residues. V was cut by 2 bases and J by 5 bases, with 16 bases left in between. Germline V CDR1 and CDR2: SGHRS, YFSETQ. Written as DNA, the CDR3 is TGCGCCAGCAGCTTTAGGGCAGTGGGGATGGAGACCCAGTACTTC. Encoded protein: CASSFRAVGMETQYF.

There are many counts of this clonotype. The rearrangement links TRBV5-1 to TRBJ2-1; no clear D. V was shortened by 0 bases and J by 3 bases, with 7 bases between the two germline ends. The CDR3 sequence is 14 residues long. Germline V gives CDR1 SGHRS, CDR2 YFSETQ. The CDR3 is CASSLGRNYNEQFF. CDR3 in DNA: TGCGCCAGCAGCTTGGGGCGCAACTACAATGAGCAGTTCTTC.

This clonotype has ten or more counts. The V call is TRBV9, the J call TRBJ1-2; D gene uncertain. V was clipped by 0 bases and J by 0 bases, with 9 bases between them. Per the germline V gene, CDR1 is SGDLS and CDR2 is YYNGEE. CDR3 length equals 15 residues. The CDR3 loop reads CASSVESVPNYGYTF. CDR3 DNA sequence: TGTGCCAGCAGCGTAGAGTCAGTTCCTAACTATGGCTACACCTTC.